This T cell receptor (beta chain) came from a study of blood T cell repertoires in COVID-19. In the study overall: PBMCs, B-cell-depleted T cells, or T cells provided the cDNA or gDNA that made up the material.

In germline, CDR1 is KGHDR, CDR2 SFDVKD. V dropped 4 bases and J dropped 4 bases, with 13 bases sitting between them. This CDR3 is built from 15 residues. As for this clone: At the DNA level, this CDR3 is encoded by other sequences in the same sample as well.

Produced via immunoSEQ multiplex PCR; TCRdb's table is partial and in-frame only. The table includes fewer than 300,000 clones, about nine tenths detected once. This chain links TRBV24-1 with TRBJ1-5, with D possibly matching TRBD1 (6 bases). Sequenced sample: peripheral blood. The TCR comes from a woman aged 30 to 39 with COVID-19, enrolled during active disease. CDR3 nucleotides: TGTGCCACCAGTGAGGCGGGGGGCCCAAATCAGCCCCAGCATTTT. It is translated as CATSEAGGPNQPQHF.